There are many counts of the clone carrying this TCR beta chain. This CDR3 has 16 residues. J lost 2 bases, V lost 7 bases, and 12 bases had no gene match. These data originate in a study of T cells in Graves' hyperthyroidism and ophthalmopathy. Researchers took RNA transcripts and amplified the TCR beta CDR3 regions from them. The HTBI primer set drove a first-round RT-PCR of the TCR CDR3. TCRdb reanalysed the multiplex PCR reads using MiXCR and keeps one entry per CDR3 protein. The sample lists roughly 420,000 distinct CDR3 sequences; around 14% were seen once. The clonotype was recovered from a woman younger than 30 with Graves' hyperthyroidism. What was sequenced was blood. V usage is TRBV12-3 or TRBV12-4 and J usage is TRBJ2-5; 8 positions agree with TRBD2. CDR3 sequence (DNA): TGTGCCAGCAATCTCGCGGGGGGAACTCATCAAGAGACCCAGTACTTC. Its translation is CASNLAGGTHQETQYF.